These T cell receptor beta chains were read from a single sample in a study of blood T cell repertoires in COVID-19. The repertoire was sequenced with immunoSEQ multiplex PCR; TCRdb's copy has only in-frame clones and lacks some. Here the sample spans roughly 150,000 clones, roughly nine tenths being singletons. Sequencing was done on a sample of peripheral blood. These receptors all come from a man aged 60 to 69 with active or convalescent COVID-19. CDR3s include the opening cysteine and the closing phenylalanine or tryptophan.

cdr3_aa j_call v_call
CASSPSWTANTEAFF TRBJ1-1 TRBV14
CASSHLGLAITDTQYF TRBJ2-3 TRBV3-1/TRBV3-2
CASSSRTGAGYTF TRBJ1-2 TRBV11-3
CASVAAGTGRRETQYF TRBJ2-5 TRBV27
CASSILAGGLDEQYF TRBJ2-7 TRBV6-5
CASSLAWDSSNQPQHF TRBJ1-5 TRBV28
CASSQQGSWEQYF TRBJ2-7 TRBV5-6
CASSPAGNTEAFF TRBJ1-1 TRBV18
CASSLIRGEQYF TRBJ2-7 TRBV12-3/TRBV12-4
CAPSASAGGPGRTDTQYF TRBJ2-3 TRBV2
CASSLQGARNSPLHF TRBJ1-6 TRBV7-9